The source of this T cell receptor beta chain is a study of cytomegalovirus exposure and HLA in healthy donors. Study results and limitations: The only immune exposure information that was available was CMV serostatus.

Notes on this clone: Its specificity is unknown.

PCR used 60 Vbeta primers and 13 Jbeta primers. Assay: immunoSEQ multiplex PCR; the TCRdb copy retains only in-frame clones and omits some. The sample consists of 200,000 to 250,000 clones, around 80% of them appearing once. The CDR3 runs to 12 residues. Germline CDR1 reads SQVTM; CDR2 reads ANQGSEA. The germline V and J ends were trimmed by 7 bases and 1 base, with 10 bases remaining between them. V is TRBV29-1 and J is TRBJ1-2; possibly TRBD1 for D (6 bases). The specimen was PBMCs. This TCR derives from a woman aged 60 to 75 in good health and CMV-seropositive. In DNA form, the CDR3 reads TGCAGCGCACTACAGGGTAACTATGGCTACACCTTC. Translation gives CSALQGNYGYTF.